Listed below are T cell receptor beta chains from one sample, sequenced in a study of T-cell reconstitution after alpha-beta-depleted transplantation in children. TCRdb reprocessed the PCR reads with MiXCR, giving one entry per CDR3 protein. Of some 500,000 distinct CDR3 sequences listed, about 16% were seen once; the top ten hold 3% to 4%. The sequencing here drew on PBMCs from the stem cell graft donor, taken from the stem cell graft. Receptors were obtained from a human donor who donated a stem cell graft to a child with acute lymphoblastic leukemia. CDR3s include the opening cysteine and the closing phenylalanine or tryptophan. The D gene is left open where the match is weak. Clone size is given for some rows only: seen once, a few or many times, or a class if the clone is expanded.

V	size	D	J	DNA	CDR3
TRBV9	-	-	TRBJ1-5	TGTGCCAGCAGCTCCGGCGGTCATAGCAATCAGCCCCAGCATTTT	CASSSGGHSNQPQHF
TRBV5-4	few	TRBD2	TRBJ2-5	TGTGCCAGCAGCTTAAGTTGGGGGGGAGAGACCCAGTACTTC	CASSLSWGGETQYF
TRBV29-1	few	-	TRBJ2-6	TGCAGCGTACGCGGGGACTCTGGGGCCAACGTCCTGACTTTC	CSVRGDSGANVLTF
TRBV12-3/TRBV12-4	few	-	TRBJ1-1	TGTGCCAGCAGTCCCCGGGACCAAGCCTCCACTGAAGCTTTCTTT	CASSPRDQASTEAFF
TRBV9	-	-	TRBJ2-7	TGTGCCAGCAGCGTAGGACTAGACCTATACGAGCAGTACTTC	CASSVGLDLYEQYF
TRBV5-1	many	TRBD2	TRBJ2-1	TGCGCCAGCAGCGCCACTAGCGGGTCCTACAATGAGCAGTTCTTC	CASSATSGSYNEQFF
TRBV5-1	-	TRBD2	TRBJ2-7	TGCGCCAGCAGCTTGGGACTAGCGGGAGGGCCCGGAGGATACGAGCAGTACTTC	CASSLGLAGGPGGYEQYF
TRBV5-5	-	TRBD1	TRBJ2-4	TGTGCCAGCAGCTTGGGATACAGGGGGCGCGGCAGTCAGTACTTC	CASSLGYRGRGSQYF
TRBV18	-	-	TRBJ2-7	TGTGCCAGCTCACCATCCTCCTTCTACGAGCAGTACTTC	CASSPSSFYEQYF
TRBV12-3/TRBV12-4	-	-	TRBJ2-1	TGTGCCAGCAGTTTACCCCTACTAAGGCGCAATGAGCAGTTCTTC	CASSLPLLRRNEQFF
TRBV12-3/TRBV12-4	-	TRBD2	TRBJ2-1	TGTGCCAGCAGGGTTGACGGACTAGCGGGAGGTTGGAATGAGCAGTTCTTC	CASRVDGLAGGWNEQFF
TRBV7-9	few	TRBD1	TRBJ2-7	TGTGCCAGCAGCCAGACCGGGACAGTGACCTACGAGCAGTACTTC	CASSQTGTVTYEQYF
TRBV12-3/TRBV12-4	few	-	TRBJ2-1	TGTGCCAGCAGTTTAGTCTTAGGGTATAATGAGCAGTTCTTC	CASSLVLGYNEQFF
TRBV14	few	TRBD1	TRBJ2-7	TGTGCCAGCAGCCCGGGACAGTTCATAAGCTCCTACGAGCAGTACTTC	CASSPGQFISSYEQYF
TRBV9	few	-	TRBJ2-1	TGTGCCAGCAGCGTAGAGGGGCGGGGCCCTAATGAGCAGTTCTTC	CASSVEGRGPNEQFF
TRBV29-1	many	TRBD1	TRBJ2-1	TGCAGCGTGCCCTACAGGGGCGCATACAATGAGCAGTTCTTC	CSVPYRGAYNEQFF